This T cell receptor beta chain was identified in a study of blood T cell repertoires in COVID-19. Generated by immunoSEQ multiplex PCR, the TCRdb table keeps only in-frame clones and is missing some. Here the sample spans 300,000 or so clones, 85% to 90% being singletons. The V gene end was trimmed by 3 bases and the J gene end by 0 bases; junction bases not matched to a gene: 4. Looked up from germline, CDR1 is SGHAT and CDR2 is FQNNGV. This CDR3 is 16 amino acids long. The TCR sequence derives from a woman in her thirties or forties with acute or convalescent COVID-19. The sample consisted of peripheral blood. This chain connects TRBV11-2 to TRBJ2-3; 9 nucleotides match TRBD2. The CDR3 region is CASSFLAGLSTDTQYF. The CDR3 coding sequence is TGTGCCAGCAGCTTCCTAGCGGGGTTGAGCACAGATACGCAGTATTTT.